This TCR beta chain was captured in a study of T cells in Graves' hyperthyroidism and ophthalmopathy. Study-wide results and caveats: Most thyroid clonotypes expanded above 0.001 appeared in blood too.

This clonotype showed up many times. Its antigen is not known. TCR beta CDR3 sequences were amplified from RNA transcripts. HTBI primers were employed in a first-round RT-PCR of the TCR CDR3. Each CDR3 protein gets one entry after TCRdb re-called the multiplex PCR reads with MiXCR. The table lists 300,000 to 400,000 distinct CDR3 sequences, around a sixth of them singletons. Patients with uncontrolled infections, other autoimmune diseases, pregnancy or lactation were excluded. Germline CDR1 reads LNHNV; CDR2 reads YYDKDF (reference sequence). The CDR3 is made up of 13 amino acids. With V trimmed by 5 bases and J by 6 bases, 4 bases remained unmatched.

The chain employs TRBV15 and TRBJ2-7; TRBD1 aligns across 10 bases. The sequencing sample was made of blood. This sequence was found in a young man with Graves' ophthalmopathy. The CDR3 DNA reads TGTGCCACCAGCCGGGACAGGGGTATCGAGCAGTACTTC. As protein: CATSRDRGIEQYF.